This T cell receptor (beta chain) came from a study of patients and donors after allogeneic stem cell transplantation. This clonotype appeared many times. Via MiXCR, TCRdb re-called the RT-PCR reads, giving one row per CDR3 protein. The sample yields about 230,000 distinct CDR3 sequences, approximately 14% seen once. The V segment lost 3 bases and the J segment 8 bases; nucleotides outside the gene matches: 11. The CDR3 covers 16 residues. Germline CDR1 reads KGHDR; CDR2 reads SFDVKD. The clonotype comes from a human donor who was either an allogeneic HSCT recipient or a stem cell or donor lymphocyte infusion donor (not recorded which). It is not recorded whose cells these are; they may come from a transplant donor. Specimen: blood, either unsorted or a sorted T cell fraction (not recorded which). The chain employs TRBV24-1 and TRBJ2-1; 8 bases align to TRBD1. Written as DNA, the CDR3 is TGTGCCACCAGTGATGATATGACAGGGGATCGGGATGAGCAGTTCTTC. Protein: CATSDDMTGDRDEQFF.